The present TCR beta chain was sequenced within a study of memory CD4+ T cells and cytomegalovirus serostatus. At the level of the study: This sample comes from healthy Belgian adults, roughly nine CMV seropositive, approximately 22 seronegative. Overall study findings and caveats: 67 of 164 known CMV-associated TCRbeta sequences appeared in CD4+ memory. Repertoires predicted CMV serostatus with median bootstrapped AUC of about 0.96.

This clone was observed a single time. Antigen: not known. Sequencing was performed with immunoSEQ multiplex PCR; in TCRdb, only in-frame clones are kept and a portion is missing. The data contain over 45,000 clones, roughly 87% of them singletons. The sort gate was single viable CD3+CD4+CD8-CD45RO+ cells for memory CD4+ T cells. Serum IgG to CMV pp150, pp28, p38 and p52 defined serostatus. The sequence derives from an adult in good health and CMV-seronegative. Sequences were obtained from memory CD4+ T cells from blood.

The CDR3 DNA reads TGTGCCAGCAGCGAAGGATTGGGTAGCTATGGCTACACCTTC. Its translation: CASSEGLGSYGYTF. The chain carries TRBV9 and TRBJ1-2; D gene ambiguous. Deletions cut 3 bases from V and 4 bases from J, with 13 bases between. The CDR3 is 14 amino acids. Germline V CDR1 and CDR2: SGDLS, YYNGEE. Supplemented by reference TRBV9 and TRBJ1-2, the full variable domain reads DSGVTQTPKHLITATGQRVTLRCSPRSGDLSVYWYQQSLDQGLQFLIQYYNGEERAKGNILERFSAQQFPDLHSELNLSSLELGDSALYFCASSEGLGSYGYTFGSGTRLTVV.